This T cell receptor beta chain was identified in a study of cytomegalovirus exposure and HLA in healthy donors. 13 Jbeta primers and 60 Vbeta primers were used for the PCR. Using immunoSEQ multiplex PCR, the repertoire was profiled, and TCRdb retains in-frame clones only, with some absent. The table includes around 180,000 clones, 70% to 90% detected once. Germline V gives CDR1 MGHRA, CDR2 YSYEKL. The length of the CDR3 is 15 residues. Germline trimming cut 2 bases from V and 6 bases from J; bases unmatched to any gene: 8. The sequenced sample consisted of PBMCs. V gene TRBV4-1 combines with J gene TRBJ2-7; 9 positions agree with TRBD1. This TCR was sampled from a woman younger than 35 in good health and CMV-seropositive. The CDR3 is CASSQTGTGYFEQYV. CDR3 bases: TGCGCCAGCAGCCAAACCGGGACAGGGTATTTCGAGCAGTACGTC.